This entry describes one T cell receptor beta chain. Its antigen is still unknown. This sample is part of a study of post-analysis software for immune sequencing data. The wider study: Relapsing-remitting, secondary progressive and progressive-relapsing multiple sclerosis courses were included.

Study observations and caveats: Controls showed lower frequencies than patients for several TRBV segments, and TRBV5-6, TRBV5-1 and TRBV20-1 were among these.

Every TCR beta cDNA library bore unique molecular identifiers. Via MiXCR, TCRdb re-called the PCR reads, giving one row per CDR3 protein. The table records 430,000 or so distinct CDR3 sequences, less than 40% of them present only once. The germline V gene has CDR1 MDHEN and CDR2 SYDVKM. V dropped 5 bases and J dropped 1; count of bases not matched to a gene: 5. The CDR3 is made up of 15 amino acids. This TCR was sampled from a girl aged 2 to 9 with multiple sclerosis. The chain links TRBV28 to TRBJ2-7; 10 bases align to TRBD2. The specimen sequenced was blood. The CDR3 bases are TGTGCCAGCAGTACTCTAGCGGGAGTTTCCTACGAGCAGTACTTC. This codes for CASSTLAGVSYEQYF.